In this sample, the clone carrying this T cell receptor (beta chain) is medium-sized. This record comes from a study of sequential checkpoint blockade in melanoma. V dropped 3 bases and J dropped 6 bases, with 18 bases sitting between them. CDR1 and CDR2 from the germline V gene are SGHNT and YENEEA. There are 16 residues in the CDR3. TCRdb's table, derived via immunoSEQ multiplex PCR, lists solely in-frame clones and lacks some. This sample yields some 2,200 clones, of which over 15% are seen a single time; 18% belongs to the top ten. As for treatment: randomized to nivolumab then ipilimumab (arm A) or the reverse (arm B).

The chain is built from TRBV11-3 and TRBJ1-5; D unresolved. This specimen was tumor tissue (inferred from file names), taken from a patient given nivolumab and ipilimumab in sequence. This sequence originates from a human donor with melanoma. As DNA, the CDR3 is TGTGCCAGCAGCTTGTTCCCGACTGGTCGGGGTCAGCCCCAGCATTTT. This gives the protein CASSLFPTGRGQPQHF. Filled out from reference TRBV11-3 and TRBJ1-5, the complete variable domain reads EAGVVQSPRYKIIEKKQPVAFWCNPISGHNTLYWYLQNLGQGPELLIRYENEEAVDDSQLPKDRFSAERLKGVDSTLKIQPAELGDSAVYLCASSLFPTGRGQPQHFGDGTRLSIL.